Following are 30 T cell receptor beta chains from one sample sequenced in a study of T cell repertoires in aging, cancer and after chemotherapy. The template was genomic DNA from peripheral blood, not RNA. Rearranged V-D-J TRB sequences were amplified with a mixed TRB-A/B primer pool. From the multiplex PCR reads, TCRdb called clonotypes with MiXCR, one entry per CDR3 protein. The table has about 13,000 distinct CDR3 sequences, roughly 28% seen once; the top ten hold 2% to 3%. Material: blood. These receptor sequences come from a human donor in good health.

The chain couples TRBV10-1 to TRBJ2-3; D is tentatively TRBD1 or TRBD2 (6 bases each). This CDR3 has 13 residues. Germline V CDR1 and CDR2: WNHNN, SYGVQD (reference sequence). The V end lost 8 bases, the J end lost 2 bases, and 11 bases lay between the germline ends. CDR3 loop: CASQGGNTDTQYF. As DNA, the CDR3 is TGCGCCAGCCAAGGGGGGAACACAGATACGCAGTATTTT.

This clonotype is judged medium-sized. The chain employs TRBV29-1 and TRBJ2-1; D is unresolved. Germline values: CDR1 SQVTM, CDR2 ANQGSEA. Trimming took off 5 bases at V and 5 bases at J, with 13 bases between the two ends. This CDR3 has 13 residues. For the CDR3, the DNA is TGCAGCGTTTTCGGTCCCTCGGACAATGAGCAGTTCTTC. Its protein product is CSVFGPSDNEQFF.

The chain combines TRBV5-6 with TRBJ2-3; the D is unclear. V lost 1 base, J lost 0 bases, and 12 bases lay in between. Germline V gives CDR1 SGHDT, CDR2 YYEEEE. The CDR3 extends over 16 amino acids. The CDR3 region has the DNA TGTGCCAGCAGCTTGTATCCAGGTAGAAGCACAGATACGCAGTATTTT. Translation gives CASSLYPGRSTDTQYF.

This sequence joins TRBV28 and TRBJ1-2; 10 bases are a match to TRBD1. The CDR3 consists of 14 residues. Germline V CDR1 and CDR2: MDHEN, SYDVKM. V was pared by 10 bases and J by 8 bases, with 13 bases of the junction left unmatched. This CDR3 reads CATPEGQGLKGYTF. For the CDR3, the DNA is TGTGCCACCCCGGAGGGACAGGGGTTAAAAGGCTACACCTTC.

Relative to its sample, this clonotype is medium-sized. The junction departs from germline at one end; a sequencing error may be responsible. CDR3 nucleotide sequence: TGTGCCAGCCGTTACAGGGGCCGCTACAATGAGCAGTTCTTC. Translation gives CASRYRGRYNEQFF. V usage is TRBV6-2 or TRBV6-3 and J usage is TRBJ2-1, with TRBD1 matching 7 bases. The CDR3 loop spans 14 amino acids. Germline V gene data show CDR1 as MNHEY and CDR2 as SVGEGT.

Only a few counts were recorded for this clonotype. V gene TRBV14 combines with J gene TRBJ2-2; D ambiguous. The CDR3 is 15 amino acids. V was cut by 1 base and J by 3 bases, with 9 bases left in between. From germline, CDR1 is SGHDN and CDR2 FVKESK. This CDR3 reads CASSQGRTYTGELFF. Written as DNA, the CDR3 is TGTGCCAGCAGCCAAGGGCGGACCTACACCGGGGAGCTGTTTTTT.

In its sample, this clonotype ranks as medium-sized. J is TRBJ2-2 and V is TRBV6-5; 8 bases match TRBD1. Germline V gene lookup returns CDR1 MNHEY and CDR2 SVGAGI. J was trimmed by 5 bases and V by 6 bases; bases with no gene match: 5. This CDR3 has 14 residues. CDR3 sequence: CASRPNRGTGELFF. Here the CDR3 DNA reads TGTGCCAGCAGACCAAACAGGGGGACCGGGGAGCTGTTTTTT.

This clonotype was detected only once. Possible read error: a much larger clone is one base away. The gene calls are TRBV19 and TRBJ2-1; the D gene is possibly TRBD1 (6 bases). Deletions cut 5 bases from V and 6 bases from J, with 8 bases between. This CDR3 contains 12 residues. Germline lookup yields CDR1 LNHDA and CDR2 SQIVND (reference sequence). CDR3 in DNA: TGTGCCAGTAGTGCAGGGGCCAATGAGCAGTTCTTC. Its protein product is CASSAGANEQFF.

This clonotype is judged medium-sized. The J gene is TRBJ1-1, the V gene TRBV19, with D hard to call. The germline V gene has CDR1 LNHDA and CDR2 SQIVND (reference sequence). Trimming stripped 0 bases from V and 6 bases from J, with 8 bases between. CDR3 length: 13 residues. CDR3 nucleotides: TGTGCCAGTAGTATAGATCTGGGCTCTGAAGCTTTCTTT. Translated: CASSIDLGSEAFF.

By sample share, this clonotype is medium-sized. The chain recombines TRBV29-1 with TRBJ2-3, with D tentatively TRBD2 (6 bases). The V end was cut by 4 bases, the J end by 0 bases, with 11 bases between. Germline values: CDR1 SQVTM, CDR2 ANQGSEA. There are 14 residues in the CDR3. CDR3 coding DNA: TGCAGCGTTGCTCGTGCGGGGAGCACAGATACGCAGTATTTT. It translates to CSVARAGSTDTQYF.

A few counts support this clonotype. CDR3 bases: TGCGCCAGCAGTGTGGGGACAGGGAGCGGGTACGAGCAGTACTTC. Its protein product is CASSVGTGSGYEQYF. The rearrangement uses TRBV10-1 and TRBJ2-7; TRBD1 matches at 9 bases. Trimming took 4 bases from V and 4 from J; bases not matched to a gene: 8. Germline V gene data show CDR1 as WNHNN and CDR2 as SYGVQD (reference sequence). This CDR3 is built from 15 residues.

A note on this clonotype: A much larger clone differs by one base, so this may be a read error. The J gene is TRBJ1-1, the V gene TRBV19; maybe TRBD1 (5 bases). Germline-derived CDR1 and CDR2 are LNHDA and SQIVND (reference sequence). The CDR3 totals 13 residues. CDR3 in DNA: TGTTCCAGTAGCTTTCAGGGGAACACTGAAGCTTTCTTT. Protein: CSSSFQGNTEAFF.

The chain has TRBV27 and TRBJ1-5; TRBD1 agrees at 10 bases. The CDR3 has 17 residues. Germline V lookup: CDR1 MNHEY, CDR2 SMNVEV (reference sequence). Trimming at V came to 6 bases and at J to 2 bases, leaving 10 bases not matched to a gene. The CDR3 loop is CASSRGLGQGGNQPQHF. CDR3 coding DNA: TGTGCCAGCAGCCGGGGCCTCGGACAGGGGGGCAATCAGCCCCAGCATTTT.

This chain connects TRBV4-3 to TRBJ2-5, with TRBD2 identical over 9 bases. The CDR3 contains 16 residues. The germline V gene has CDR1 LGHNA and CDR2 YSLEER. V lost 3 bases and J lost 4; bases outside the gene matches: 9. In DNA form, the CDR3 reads TGCGCCAGCAGCCAGCAGACTAGCGGAGGGAGAGAGACCCAGTACTTC. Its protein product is CASSQQTSGGRETQYF.

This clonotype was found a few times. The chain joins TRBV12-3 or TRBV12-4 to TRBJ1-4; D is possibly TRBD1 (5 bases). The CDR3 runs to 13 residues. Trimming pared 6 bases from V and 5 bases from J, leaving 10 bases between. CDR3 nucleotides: TGTGCCAGCAGCCCCCCAGGGAATGAAAAACTGTTTTTT. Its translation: CASSPPGNEKLFF.

CDR3 sequence: CASSYKTGGVYEQYF. In DNA form, the CDR3 reads TGTGCCAGCAGTTACAAGACAGGGGGAGTGTACGAGCAGTACTTC. V usage is TRBV6-5 and J usage is TRBJ2-7; TRBD1 matches at 9 bases. The CDR3 totals 15 residues. Per germline, CDR1 MNHEY and CDR2 SVGAGI. With 2 bases clipped from V and 4 bases from J, the junction kept 6 bases outside the gene matches.

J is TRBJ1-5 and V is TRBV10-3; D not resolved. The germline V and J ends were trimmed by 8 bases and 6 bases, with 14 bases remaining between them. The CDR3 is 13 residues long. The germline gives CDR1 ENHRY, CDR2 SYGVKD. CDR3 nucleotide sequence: TGTGCCATCCAGCCCGGAGGAAGTCAGCCCCAGCATTTT. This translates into CAIQPGGSQPQHF.

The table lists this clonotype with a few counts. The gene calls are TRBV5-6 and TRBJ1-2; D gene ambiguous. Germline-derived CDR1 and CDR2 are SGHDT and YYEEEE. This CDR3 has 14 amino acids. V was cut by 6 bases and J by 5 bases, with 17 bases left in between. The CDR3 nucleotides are TGTGCCAGCACCTCTCCGGGAACCACTTATGGCTACACCTTC. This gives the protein CASTSPGTTYGYTF.

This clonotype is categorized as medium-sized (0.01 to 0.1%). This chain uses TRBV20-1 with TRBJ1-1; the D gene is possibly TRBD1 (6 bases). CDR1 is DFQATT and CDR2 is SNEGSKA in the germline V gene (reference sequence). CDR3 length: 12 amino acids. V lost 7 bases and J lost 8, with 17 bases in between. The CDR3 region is CSDGGYTGEAFF. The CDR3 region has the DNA TGCAGTGACGGTGGATACACAGGGGAAGCTTTCTTT.

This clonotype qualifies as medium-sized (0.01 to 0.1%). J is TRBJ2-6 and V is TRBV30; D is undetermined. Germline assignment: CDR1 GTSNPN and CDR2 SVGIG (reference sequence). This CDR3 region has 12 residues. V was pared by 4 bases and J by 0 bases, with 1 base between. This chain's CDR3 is CAWNSGANVLTF. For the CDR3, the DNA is TGTGCCTGGAACTCTGGGGCCAACGTCCTGACTTTC.

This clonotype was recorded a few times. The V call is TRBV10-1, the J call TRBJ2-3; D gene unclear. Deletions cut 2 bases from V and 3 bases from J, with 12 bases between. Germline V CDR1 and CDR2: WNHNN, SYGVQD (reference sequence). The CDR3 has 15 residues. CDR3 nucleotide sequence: TGCGCCAGCAGTGAGCAGGCGGCAGCAACAGATACGCAGTATTTT. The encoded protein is CASSEQAAATDTQYF.

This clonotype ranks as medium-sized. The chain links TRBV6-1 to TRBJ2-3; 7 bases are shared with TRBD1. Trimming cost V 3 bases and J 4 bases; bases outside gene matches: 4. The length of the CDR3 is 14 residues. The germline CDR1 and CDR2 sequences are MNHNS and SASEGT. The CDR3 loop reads CASSETGRADTQYF. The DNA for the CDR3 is TGTGCCAGCAGTGAGACAGGGCGAGCAGATACGCAGTATTTT.

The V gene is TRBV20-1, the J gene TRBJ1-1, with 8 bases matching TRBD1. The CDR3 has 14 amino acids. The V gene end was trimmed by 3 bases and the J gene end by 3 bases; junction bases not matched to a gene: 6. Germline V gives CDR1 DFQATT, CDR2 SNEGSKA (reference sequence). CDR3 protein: CSARGQVGYTEAFF. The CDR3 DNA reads TGCAGTGCTAGGGGACAGGTGGGGTACACTGAAGCTTTCTTT.

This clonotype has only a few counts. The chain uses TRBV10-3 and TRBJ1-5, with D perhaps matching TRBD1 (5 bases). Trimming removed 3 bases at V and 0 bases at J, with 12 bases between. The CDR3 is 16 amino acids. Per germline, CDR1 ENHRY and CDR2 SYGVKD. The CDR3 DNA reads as TGTGCCATCAGTGATCCGGCAGGGACTAGCAATCAGCCCCAGCATTTT. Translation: CAISDPAGTSNQPQHF.

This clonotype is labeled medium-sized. For the CDR3, the DNA is TGCAGTGCTAGTCTCGGACAGGGCTACAATGAGCAGTTCTTC. It is translated as CSASLGQGYNEQFF. This chain uses TRBV20-1 with TRBJ2-1; 8 bases align to TRBD1. This CDR3 spans 14 amino acids. Germline values: CDR1 DFQATT, CDR2 SNEGSKA (reference sequence). The V and J ends lost 3 bases and 3 bases, in that order; junction bases with no gene match: 4.

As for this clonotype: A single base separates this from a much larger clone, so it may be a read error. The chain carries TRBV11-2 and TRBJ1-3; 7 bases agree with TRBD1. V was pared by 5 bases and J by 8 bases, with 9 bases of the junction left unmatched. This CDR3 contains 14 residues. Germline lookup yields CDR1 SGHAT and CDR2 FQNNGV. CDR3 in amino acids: CASSAGTAGDTIYF. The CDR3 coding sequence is TGTGCCAGCAGCGCCGGGACAGCAGGAGACACCATATATTTT.

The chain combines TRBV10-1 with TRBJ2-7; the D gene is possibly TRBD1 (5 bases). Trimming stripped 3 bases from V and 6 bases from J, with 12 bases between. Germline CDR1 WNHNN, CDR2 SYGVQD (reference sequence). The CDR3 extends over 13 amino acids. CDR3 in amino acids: CASSDQGWSEQYF. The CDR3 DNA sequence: TGCGCCAGCAGTGACCAGGGTTGGTCCGAGCAGTACTTC.

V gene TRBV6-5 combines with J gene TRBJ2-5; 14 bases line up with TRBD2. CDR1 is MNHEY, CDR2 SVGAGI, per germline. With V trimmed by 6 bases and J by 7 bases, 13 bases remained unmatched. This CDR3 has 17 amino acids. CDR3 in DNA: TGTGCCAGCAGACCCTCCGGGACTAGCGGGGGAGGGGGGACCCAGTACTTC. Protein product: CASRPSGTSGGGGTQYF.

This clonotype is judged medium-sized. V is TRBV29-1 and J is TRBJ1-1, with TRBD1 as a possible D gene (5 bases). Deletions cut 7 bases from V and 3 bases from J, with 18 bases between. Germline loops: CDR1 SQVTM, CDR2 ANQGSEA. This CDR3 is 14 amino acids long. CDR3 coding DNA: TGCAGCGCTGGACGGGGGGGAGGGTACACTGAAGCTTTCTTT. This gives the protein CSAGRGGGYTEAFF.

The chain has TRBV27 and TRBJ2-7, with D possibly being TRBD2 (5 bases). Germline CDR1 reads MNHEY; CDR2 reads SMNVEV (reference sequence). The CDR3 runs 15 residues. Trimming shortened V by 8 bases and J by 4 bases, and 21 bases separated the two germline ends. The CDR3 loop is CASGEGGFALYEQYV. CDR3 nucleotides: TGTGCCAGCGGAGAAGGCGGGTTCGCGTTATACGAGCAGTACGTC.